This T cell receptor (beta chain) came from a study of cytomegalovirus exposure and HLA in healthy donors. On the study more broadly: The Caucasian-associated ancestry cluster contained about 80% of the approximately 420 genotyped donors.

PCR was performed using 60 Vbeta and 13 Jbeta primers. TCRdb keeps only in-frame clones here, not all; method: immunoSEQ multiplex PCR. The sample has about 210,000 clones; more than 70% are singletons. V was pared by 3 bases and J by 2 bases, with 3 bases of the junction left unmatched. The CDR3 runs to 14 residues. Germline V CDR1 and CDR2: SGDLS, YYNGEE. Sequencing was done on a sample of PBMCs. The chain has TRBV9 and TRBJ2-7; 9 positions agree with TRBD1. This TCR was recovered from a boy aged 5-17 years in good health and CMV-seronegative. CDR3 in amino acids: CASSARTGAYEQYF. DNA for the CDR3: TGTGCCAGCAGCGCCCGGACAGGGGCCTACGAGCAGTACTTC.